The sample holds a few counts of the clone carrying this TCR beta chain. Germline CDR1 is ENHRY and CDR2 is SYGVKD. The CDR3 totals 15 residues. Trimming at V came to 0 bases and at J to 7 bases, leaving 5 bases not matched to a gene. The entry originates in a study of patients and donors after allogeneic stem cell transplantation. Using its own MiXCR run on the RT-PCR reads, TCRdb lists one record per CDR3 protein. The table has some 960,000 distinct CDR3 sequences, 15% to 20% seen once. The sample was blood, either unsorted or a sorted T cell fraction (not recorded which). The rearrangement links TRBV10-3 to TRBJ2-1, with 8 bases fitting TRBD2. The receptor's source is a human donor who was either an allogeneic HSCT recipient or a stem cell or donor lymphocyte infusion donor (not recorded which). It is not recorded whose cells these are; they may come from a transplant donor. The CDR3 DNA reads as TGTGCCATCAGTGAGTCGACGGGGGGGCCGAATGAGCAGTTCTTC. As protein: CAISESTGGPNEQFF.